These T cell receptor beta chains were read from a single sample in a study of post-analysis software for immune sequencing data. TCRdb independently ran MiXCR on the PCR reads; one entry per CDR3 protein. The sample has approximately 250,000 distinct CDR3 sequences, 36% seen once. The specimen sequenced was blood. These receptors were obtained from a girl under 18 with multiple sclerosis. Each CDR3 is given with its conserved first and last residue. The D gene is left open where the match is weak. Not all rows give a size; the values are once, few, many and, for expanded clones, a class.

>NA|NA|15|TRBJ2-1|TRBV27
TGTGCCAGCCGAACCGACTCCACTCCCTACAATGAGCAGTTCTTC
CASRTDSTPYNEQFF
>TRBD1|few|13|TRBJ2-7|TRBV5-1
TGCGCCAGCAGCACCGGACAGGGCTACGAGCAGTACTTC
CASSTGQGYEQYF
>NA|few|14|TRBJ1-1|TRBV10-2
TGCGCCAGCAGTGATAGCGCAAGGAACACTGAAGCTTTCTTT
CASSDSARNTEAFF
>NA|once|12|TRBJ1-5|TRBV7-2
TGTGCCAGCAGCAACGTTGGTCAGCCCCAGCATTTT
CASSNVGQPQHF
>NA|many|12|TRBJ2-1|TRBV5-6
TGTGCCAGCTTCGGAGCTTACAATGAGCAGTTCTTC
CASFGAYNEQFF
>TRBD2|NA|16|TRBJ2-1|TRBV28
TGTGCCAGCAGTTCCTCGACTAGCGGGGGGGCAAATGAGCAGTTCTTC
CASSSSTSGGANEQFF
>NA|many|13|TRBJ2-3|TRBV20-1
TGCAGTGCTCGGGGCGGTCCCACAGATACGCAGTATTTT
CSARGGPTDTQYF
>TRBD2|NA|17|TRBJ2-1|TRBV27
TGTGCCAGCAGTTTACCCTCTCCTAGCGGGGAGGAGAATGAGCAGTTCTTC
CASSLPSPSGEENEQFF
>TRBD1|NA|13|TRBJ2-5|TRBV19
TGTGCCAGTACACCGACAGGGCAAGAGACCCAGTACTTC
CASTPTGQETQYF
>NA|NA|14|TRBJ1-6|TRBV4-1
TGCGCCAGCAGCCAAGATCCGGGCTATTCACCCCTCCACTTT
CASSQDPGYSPLHF
>TRBD2|many|14|TRBJ2-1|TRBV6-1
TGTGCCAGCAGTGACCGGACTAGCGGCAATGAGCAGTTCTTC
CASSDRTSGNEQFF
>NA|NA|17|TRBJ1-2|TRBV10-3
TGTGCCATCAGTGAGTTGCCAGGGGAAACGTGGCTCTATGGCTACACCTTC
CAISELPGETWLYGYTF
>NA|many|14|TRBJ2-1|TRBV27
TGTGCCAGCAGTTTCCAGGGACCCTACAATGAGCAGTTCTTC
CASSFQGPYNEQFF
>NA|NA|17|TRBJ1-6|TRBV3-1
TGTGCCAGCAGCCAATTACCTAAGGCAGGCACGGGGGATCCCCTCCACTTT
CASSQLPKAGTGDPLHF
>NA|many|15|TRBJ2-1|TRBV5-1
TGCGCCAGCAGCCCGGGACGGACCGCCTACAATGAGCAGTTCTTC
CASSPGRTAYNEQFF
>TRBD2|NA|15|TRBJ2-7|TRBV20-1
TGCAGTGCTAGAGAGGGGAGCGGGGTATCCTACGAGCAGTACTTC
CSAREGSGVSYEQYF
>TRBD1|NA|15|TRBJ1-2|TRBV7-9
TGTGCCAGCAGCCCTGACTGGGACAGGGAATATGGCTACACCTTC
CASSPDWDREYGYTF
>TRBD2|many|19|TRBJ2-1|TRBV10-3
TGTGCCATCAGGGGACTAGCGGGGGGGACAAAGGATCTCTACAATGAGCAGTTCTTC
CAIRGLAGGTKDLYNEQFF
>TRBD1|NA|15|TRBJ1-5|TRBV6-1
TGTGCCAGCAGTGAGGGACAGACGGACAATCAGCCCCAGCATTTT
CASSEGQTDNQPQHF
>NA|NA|11|TRBJ1-1|TRBV28
TGTGCCAGCAATGCGGGATTTGAAGCTTTCTTT
CASNAGFEAFF
>NA|few|13|TRBJ2-2|TRBV28
TGTGCCGCCCGGGACTCCAACACCGGGGAGCTGTTTTTT
CAARDSNTGELFF
>NA|many|14|TRBJ1-5|TRBV9
TGTGCCAGCAGCGTGGACGGGATCAATCAGCCCCAGCATTTT
CASSVDGINQPQHF
>NA|NA|14|TRBJ2-7|TRBV20-1
TGCAGTGCTAGAGATCAAACAGGGCGAAACGAGCAGTACTTC
CSARDQTGRNEQYF
>TRBD2|NA|17|TRBJ2-7|TRBV12-3/TRBV12-4
TGTGCCAGCAGTTCGGGACTAGCGGGAGGGTTTTACAATGAGCAGTACTTC
CASSSGLAGGFYNEQYF
>NA|NA|15|TRBJ2-3|TRBV6-4
TGTGCCAGCAGTGTCGGAGGGGCTAGTACAGATACGCAGTATTTT
CASSVGGASTDTQYF
>NA|many|14|TRBJ1-1|TRBV29-1
TGCAGCGTTTTAGGCCCGTTAGGGGACACTGAAGCTTTCTTT
CSVLGPLGDTEAFF
>NA|many|16|TRBJ2-5|TRBV5-1
TGCGCCAGCAGCGGACCTCCCGTGGGGGGACAAGAGACCCAGTACTTC
CASSGPPVGGQETQYF
>TRBD2|many|17|TRBJ2-3|TRBV20-1
TGCAGTGCCGAAACCGCGGGAGGCCTCATTAGCACAGATACGCAGTATTTT
CSAETAGGLISTDTQYF
>NA|NA|15|TRBJ2-4|TRBV20-1
TGCAGTGCTAGATCCAGGGGACTAGCCAAAAACATTCAGTACTTC
CSARSRGLAKNIQYF
>NA|NA|14|TRBJ2-3|TRBV29-1
TGCAGCGTCTCCCGTTCTTTGGGCACAGATACGCAGTATTTT
CSVSRSLGTDTQYF
>TRBD1|few|15|TRBJ1-1|TRBV20-1
TGCAGTGCTAGCCCAAACGGGGATCGGACAGGTGAAGCTTTCTTT
CSASPNGDRTGEAFF
>NA|NA|14|TRBJ1-1|TRBV19
TGTGCCAGTGCCAACACGGGGGGGAACACTGAAGCTTTCTTT
CASANTGGNTEAFF
>NA|many|16|TRBJ2-1|TRBV6-1
TGTGCCAGCAGTGAAGCTCGGGGAGGCACCTACAATGAGCAGTTCTTC
CASSEARGGTYNEQFF
>NA|NA|11|TRBJ2-5|TRBV12-3/TRBV12-4
TGTGCCAGCAGTACACTAGAGACCCAGTACTTC
CASSTLETQYF
>NA|NA|13|TRBJ2-1|TRBV28
TGTGCCAGCAGGGCAGGGGAGGTCAATGAGCAGTTCTTC
CASRAGEVNEQFF
>NA|NA|13|TRBJ2-5|TRBV2
TGTGTCAGCAGTTATGGACAGCAAGAGACCCAGTACTTC
CVSSYGQQETQYF
>TRBD2|NA|16|TRBJ2-1|TRBV2
TGTGCCAGCAGTGAGGTGACTAGCGGAATGTACAATGAGCAGTTCTTC
CASSEVTSGMYNEQFF
>NA|NA|18|TRBJ1-1|TRBV7-6
TGTGCCAGCAGCTTAGCAATTCTCAAGGCAGGGACCAACACTGAAGCTTTCTTT
CASSLAILKAGTNTEAFF
>NA|once|13|TRBJ2-3|TRBV6-6
TGTGCCAGCAGCCACGGGACGTCAAGTGAACAGTATTTT
CASSHGTSSEQYF
>NA|NA|14|TRBJ2-7|TRBV4-2
TGTGCCAGCAGCCAAGATTACAGCTCCTACGAGCAGTACTTC
CASSQDYSSYEQYF
>NA|NA|14|TRBJ2-7|TRBV10-3
TGTGCCATCAGTGAGTCGGAGGGATCCTACGAGCAGTACTTC
CAISESEGSYEQYF